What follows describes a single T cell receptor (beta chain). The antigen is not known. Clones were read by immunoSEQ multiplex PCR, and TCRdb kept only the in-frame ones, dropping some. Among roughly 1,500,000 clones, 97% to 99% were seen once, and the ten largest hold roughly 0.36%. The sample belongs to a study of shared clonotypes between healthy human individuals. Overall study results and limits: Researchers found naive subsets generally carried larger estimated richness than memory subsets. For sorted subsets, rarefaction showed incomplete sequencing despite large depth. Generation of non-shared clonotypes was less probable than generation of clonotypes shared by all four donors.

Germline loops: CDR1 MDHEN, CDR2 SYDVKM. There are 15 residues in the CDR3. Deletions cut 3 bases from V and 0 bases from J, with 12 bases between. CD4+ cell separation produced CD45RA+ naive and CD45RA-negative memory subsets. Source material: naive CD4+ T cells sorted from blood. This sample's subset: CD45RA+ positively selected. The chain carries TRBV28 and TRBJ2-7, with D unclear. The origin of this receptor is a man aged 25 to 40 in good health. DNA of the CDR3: TGTGCCAGCAGTTTTCGGCAGGCGTACTCCTACGAGCAGTACTTC. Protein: CASSFRQAYSYEQYF.